This T cell receptor (beta chain) comes out of a study of regulatory T cells in long-lasting Graves disease. Regarding the study as a whole: Repertoires from persistent disease leaned toward TRBV28, TRBJ1-2 and TRBJ2-5. Clonotypes that were public and shared totalled a few thousand in persistent patients versus around 970 in new patients.

Many counts were recorded for this clonotype. Its antigen is unidentified. Described time point: newly diagnosed GD, antithyroid drugs for less than 3 months. There was RNA extracted from PBMCs, and the TCR library was made from it. Germline values: CDR1 LNHDA, CDR2 SQIVND (reference sequence). Trimming shortened V by 7 bases and J by 4 bases, and 22 bases separated the two germline ends. The CDR3 runs 16 residues. The TCR beta library used iRepertoire HTBI primers with Arm-PCR amplification of CDR3. From the multiplex PCR reads, TCRdb called clonotypes with MiXCR, one entry per CDR3 protein. This sample has 200,000 to 250,000 distinct CDR3 sequences, with less than 20% found just once. The same data also contributed to another study, on T cells in Graves' hyperthyroidism and ophthalmopathy.

The chain carries TRBV19 and TRBJ1-2; D not resolved. The receptor comes from a woman aged 25 to 39 with Graves disease. Sequences were derived from peripheral blood mononuclear cells (PBMCs), sampled at new diagnosis, from a patient treated with antithyroid drugs. The CDR3 nucleotides read TGTGCCAGTACCCCGTCGGCGGTCCAAATAGCCTATGGCTACACCTTC. Its translation is CASTPSAVQIAYGYTF.